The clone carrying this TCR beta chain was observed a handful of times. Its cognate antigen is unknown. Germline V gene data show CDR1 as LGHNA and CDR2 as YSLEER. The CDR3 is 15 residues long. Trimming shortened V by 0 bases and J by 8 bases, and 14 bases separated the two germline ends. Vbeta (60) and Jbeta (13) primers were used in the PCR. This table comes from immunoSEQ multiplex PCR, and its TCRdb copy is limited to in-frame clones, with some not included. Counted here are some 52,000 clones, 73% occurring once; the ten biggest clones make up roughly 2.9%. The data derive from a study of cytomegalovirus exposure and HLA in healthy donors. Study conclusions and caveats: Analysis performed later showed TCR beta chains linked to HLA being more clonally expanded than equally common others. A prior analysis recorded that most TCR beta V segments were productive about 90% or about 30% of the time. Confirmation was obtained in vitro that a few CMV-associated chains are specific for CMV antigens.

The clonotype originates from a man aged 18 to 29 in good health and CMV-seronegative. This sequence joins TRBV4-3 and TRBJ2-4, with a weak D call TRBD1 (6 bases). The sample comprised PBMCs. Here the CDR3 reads CASSQDKGAGDIQYF. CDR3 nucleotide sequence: TGCGCCAGCAGCCAAGATAAGGGAGCAGGGGACATTCAGTACTTC.